Following are 16 T cell receptor beta chains from one sample sequenced in a study of identical twins. TCRdb reanalysed the 5' RACE reads using MiXCR and keeps one entry per CDR3 protein. The top ten clones hold 7% to 10% of a sample with approximately 150,000 distinct CDR3 sequences, under 4.5% of them seen once. Sequences were obtained from memory T cells sorted from blood. The source is a young man in good health.

This clonotype was seen at least ten times. The gene calls are TRBV3-1 and TRBJ1-1, with 7 nucleotides matching TRBD1. With V trimmed by 3 bases and J by 0 bases, 7 bases remained unmatched. CDR1 and CDR2 from the germline V gene are LGHDT and YNNKEL (reference sequence). This CDR3 is built from 16 residues. In DNA, the CDR3 is TGTGCCAGCAGCCAGGGGACAGTGGGTATGAACACTGAAGCTTTCTTT. This codes for CASSQGTVGMNTEAFF.

This clonotype was detected many times. CDR3 protein: CASRHQGENEAFF. CDR3 bases: TGTGCCAGCAGACACCAGGGGGAAAATGAAGCTTTCTTT. The chain couples TRBV3-1 to TRBJ1-1; 7 bases map to TRBD1. CDR3 length: 13 residues. CDR1 is LGHDT, CDR2 YNNKEL, per germline (reference sequence). Trimming removed 6 bases from V and 7 bases from J; junction bases left unmatched: 8.

This clonotype was observed at least ten times. This chain joins TRBV7-6 and TRBJ2-1; 10 bases fit TRBD2. Germline V gene data show CDR1 as SGHVS and CDR2 as FNYEAQ. V was clipped by 5 bases and J by 5 bases; unmatched bases: 9. The CDR3 has 16 amino acids. The CDR3 DNA sequence: TGTGCCAGCAGCCAAACTGCTAGCGGGGGTAACAATGAGCAGTTCTTC. Its protein is CASSQTASGGNNEQFF.

This clonotype was seen ten or more times. The rearrangement links TRBV27 to TRBJ2-1; TRBD2 matches at 10 bases. V lost 6 bases to trimming and J lost 5 bases; unmatched junction nucleotides: 7. Germline lookup yields CDR1 MNHEY and CDR2 SMNVEV (reference sequence). This CDR3 is 15 amino acids long. The CDR3 region is CASRGLAVKNNEQFF. The CDR3 nucleotides read TGTGCCAGCAGAGGACTAGCGGTAAAGAACAATGAGCAGTTCTTC.

This clonotype was found many times. V and J are TRBV11-2 and TRBJ2-5; D uncertain. The CDR3 totals 13 residues. The germline V gene has CDR1 SGHAT and CDR2 FQNNGV. V shed 1 base and J shed 4 bases, with 7 bases lying between them. The CDR3 DNA is TGTGCCAGCAGCTTAGGGGTGACAGAGACCCAGTACTTC. It translates to CASSLGVTETQYF.

At least ten counts were recorded for this clonotype. The chain uses TRBV12-3 or TRBV12-4 and TRBJ1-5; D not certain. Trimming pared 5 bases from V and 3 bases from J, leaving 5 bases between. This CDR3 comprises 12 residues. CDR3 loop: CASSPINQPQHF. The CDR3 bases are TGTGCCAGCAGTCCTATCAATCAGCCCCAGCATTTT.

The gene calls are TRBV5-1 and TRBJ2-1, with 9 bases fitting TRBD2. CDR3 length equals 16 residues. After removal of 0 bases from V and 7 bases from J, the junction contained 8 bases not matched to a gene. Looked up from germline, CDR1 is SGHRS and CDR2 is YFSETQ. For the CDR3, the DNA is TGCGCCAGCAGCTTGGAGGGGGTGCGGGAGGGGAATGAGCAGTTCTTC. Its translation is CASSLEGVREGNEQFF. The full variable domain, its missing parts supplied by reference TRBV5-1 and TRBJ2-1, is KAGVTQTPRYLIKTRGQQVTLSCSPISGHRSVSWYQQTPGQGLQFLFEYFSETQRNKGNFPGRFSGRQFSNSRSEMNVSTLELGDSALYLCASSLEGVREGNEQFFGPGTRLTVL.

This clonotype was seen many times. J is TRBJ2-7 and V is TRBV28; a possible D gene is TRBD2 (6 bases). Germline V lookup: CDR1 MDHEN, CDR2 SYDVKM. Trimming shortened V by 3 bases and J by 0 bases, and 15 bases separated the two germline ends. This CDR3 region has 16 residues. As DNA, the CDR3 is TGTGCCAGCAGTTTCCCTGGTGGGGGGAGCTCCTACGAGCAGTACTTC. Encoded protein: CASSFPGGGSSYEQYF.

This clonotype came up many times. V usage is TRBV20-1 and J usage is TRBJ1-3; D gene uncertain. The V end was cut by 0 bases, the J end by 0 bases, with 12 bases between. CDR3 length equals 16 residues. Germline V gene data show CDR1 as DFQATT and CDR2 as SNEGSKA (reference sequence). The CDR3 DNA sequence: TGCAGTGCTAGAGATGTCGTCAGCCACTCTGGAAACACCATATATTTT. It yields the protein CSARDVVSHSGNTIYF.

This clonotype has a handful of counts. The chain recombines TRBV6-2 or TRBV6-3 with TRBJ2-7; 9 bases fit TRBD1. Germline V gene sequence: CDR1 MNHEY, CDR2 SVGEGT. The V segment lost 6 bases and the J segment 4 bases; nucleotides outside the gene matches: 10. This CDR3 has 15 amino acids. For the CDR3, the DNA is TGTGCCAGCAGCTCCCGGGACAGGGAGCCTTACGAGCAGTACTTC. Its protein product is CASSSRDREPYEQYF.

This clonotype was seen ten or more times. J is TRBJ2-5 and V is TRBV28, with D hard to call. CDR3 length equals 14 residues. From germline, CDR1 is MDHEN and CDR2 SYDVKM. The V end was cut by 3 bases, the J end by 2 bases, with 10 bases between. The CDR3 sequence is CASSFPRIQETQYF. The CDR3 DNA reads TGTGCCAGCAGTTTTCCCCGAATTCAAGAGACCCAGTACTTC.

The sample holds many counts of this clonotype. The rearrangement uses TRBV29-1 and TRBJ1-2; 11 bases are shared with TRBD1. The CDR3 is 13 amino acids. J lost 6 bases, V lost 7 bases, and 7 bases had no gene match. Germline values: CDR1 SQVTM, CDR2 ANQGSEA. The CDR3 sequence: CSGTPGQGDGYTF. DNA for the CDR3: TGCAGCGGAACCCCGGGACAGGGGGATGGCTACACCTTC.

This chain connects TRBV5-5 to TRBJ2-1, with D unclear. CDR3 size: 12 residues. Germline CDR1 is SGHKS and CDR2 is YYEKEE (reference sequence). Trimming stripped 3 bases from V and 8 bases from J, with 9 bases between. The CDR3 DNA is TGTGCCAGCAGCTGGCTAGGCGATGAGCAGTTCTTC. Translation gives CASSWLGDEQFF.

This clonotype was counted once. A much larger clone differs by one base, so this may be a read error. This rearrangement joins TRBV15 to TRBJ1-1; D not certain. Trimming took off 3 bases at V and 11 bases at J, with 13 bases between the two ends. Per germline, CDR1 LNHNV and CDR2 YYDKDF (reference sequence). The length of the CDR3 is 12 residues. Written as DNA, the CDR3 is TGTGCCACCAGCAGCCGCGAGACCAGGGCTTTCTTT. The encoded protein is CATSSRETRAFF.

Ten or more counts support this clonotype. The V call is TRBV5-6, the J call TRBJ2-1; D is possibly TRBD1 (5 bases). V was clipped by 4 bases and J by 8 bases, with 13 bases between them. The germline V gene has CDR1 SGHDT and CDR2 YYEEEE. The CDR3 loop spans 13 amino acids. The CDR3 bases are TGTGCCAGCAGCGTAGACAGTGACCATGAGCAGTTCTTC. Amino acids: CASSVDSDHEQFF.

This clonotype has at least ten counts. This sequence joins TRBV6-6 and TRBJ2-1, with D perhaps assigned TRBD1 or TRBD2 (5 bases each). The CDR3 extends over 12 amino acids. The germline gives CDR1 MNHNY, CDR2 SVGAGI (reference sequence). V lost 2 bases, J lost 8 bases, and 7 bases lay in between. In DNA, the CDR3 is TGTGCCAGCAGTTACGGGGGAGATGAGCAGTTCTTC. The encoded protein is CASSYGGDEQFF.